Sequencing of this TCR beta chain was carried out in a study of Graves' ophthalmopathy and Graves' hyperthyroidism. Study results and limitations: Ophthalmopathy and stable hyperthyroidism were discriminated by a 13-signature model, with about 90% sensitivity and 81.08% specificity.

Germline CDR1 WNHNN, CDR2 SYGVQD (reference sequence). The CDR3 totals 14 residues. V dropped 8 bases and J dropped 0; count of bases not matched to a gene: 7. As to this clonotype: Its antigen is undetermined.

The source of the PBMCs was 10 ml of fresh peripheral blood. Transcripts of RNA were the source for amplifying TCR beta CDR3 regions. Second-round multiplex PCR followed a first-round RT-PCR using HTBI primers. TCRdb redid the calling of the multiplex PCR reads with MiXCR, one entry per CDR3 protein. The sample lists 650,000 to 900,000 distinct CDR3 sequences; around 40% were seen once. V is TRBV10-1 and J is TRBJ2-7; 7 positions match TRBD1. The sequence came from an adult man with Graves' ophthalmopathy. The sample consisted of peripheral blood. The CDR3 spells CASSDRVNSYEQYF. The CDR3 coding sequence is TGCGCCAGCTCAGACAGGGTAAACTCCTACGAGCAGTACTTC.